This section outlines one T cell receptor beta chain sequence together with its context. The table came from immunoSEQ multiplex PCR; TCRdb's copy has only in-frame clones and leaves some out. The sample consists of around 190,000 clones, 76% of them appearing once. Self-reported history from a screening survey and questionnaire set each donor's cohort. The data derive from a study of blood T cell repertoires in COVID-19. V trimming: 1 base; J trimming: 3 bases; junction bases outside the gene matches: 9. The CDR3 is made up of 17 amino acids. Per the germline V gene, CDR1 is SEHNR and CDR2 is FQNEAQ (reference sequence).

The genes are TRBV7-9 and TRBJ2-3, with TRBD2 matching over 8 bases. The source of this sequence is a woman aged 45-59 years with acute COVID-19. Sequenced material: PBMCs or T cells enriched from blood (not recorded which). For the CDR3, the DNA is TGTGCCAGCAGCTTAGATCCAGCGGGGGTGGCAACAGATACGCAGTATTTT. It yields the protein CASSLDPAGVATDTQYF.